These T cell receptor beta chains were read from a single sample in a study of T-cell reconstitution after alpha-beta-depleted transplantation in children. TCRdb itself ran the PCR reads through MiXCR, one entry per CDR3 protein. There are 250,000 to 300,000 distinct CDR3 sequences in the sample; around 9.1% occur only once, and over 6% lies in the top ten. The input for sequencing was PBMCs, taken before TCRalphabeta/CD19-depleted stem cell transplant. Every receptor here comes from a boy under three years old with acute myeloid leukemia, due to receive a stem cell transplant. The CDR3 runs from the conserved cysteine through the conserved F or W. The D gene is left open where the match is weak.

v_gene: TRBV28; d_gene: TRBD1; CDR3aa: CASSLSGQTSNQPQHF
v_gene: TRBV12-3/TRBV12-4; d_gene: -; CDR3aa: CASSRTQGSYEQYF
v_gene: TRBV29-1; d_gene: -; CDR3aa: CSVRKGGVYEQYF
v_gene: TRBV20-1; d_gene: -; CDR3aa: CSARARGFLNNEQFF
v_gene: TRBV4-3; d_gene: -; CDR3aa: CASSQDYSYEQYF
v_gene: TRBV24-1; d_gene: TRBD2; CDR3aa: CATLRGGSYEQYF
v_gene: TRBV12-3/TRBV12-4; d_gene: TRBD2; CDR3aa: CASRSAGGTDTQYF
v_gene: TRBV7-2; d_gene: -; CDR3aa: CASSSDPVNEQFF
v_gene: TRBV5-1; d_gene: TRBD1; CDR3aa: CASSQGQSGGELFF
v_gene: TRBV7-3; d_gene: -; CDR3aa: CASSLNQGTHNEQFF
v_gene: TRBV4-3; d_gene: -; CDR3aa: CASSQGIDSAPYEQYF
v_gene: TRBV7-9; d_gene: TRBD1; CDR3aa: CASSGMTGSGNTIYF
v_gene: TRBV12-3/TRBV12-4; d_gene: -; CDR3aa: CASREGAGSYEQYF
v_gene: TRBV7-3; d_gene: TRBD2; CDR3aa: CASSIGGAYNEQFF
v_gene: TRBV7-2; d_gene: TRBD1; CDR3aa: CASSADRGHSPLHF
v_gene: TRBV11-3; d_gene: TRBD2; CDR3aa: CASSLMTSGRREQYF
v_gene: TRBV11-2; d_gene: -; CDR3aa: CASSLPGLPAETQYF
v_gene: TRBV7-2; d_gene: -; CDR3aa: CASSLTGDSNQPQHF
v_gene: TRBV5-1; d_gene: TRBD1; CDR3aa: CASRKTGPGNTIYF
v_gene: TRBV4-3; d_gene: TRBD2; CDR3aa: CASSPGTRKDTQYF
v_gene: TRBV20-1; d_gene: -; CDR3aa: CSAPEPGKGTEAFF
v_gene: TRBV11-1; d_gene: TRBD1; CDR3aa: CASSWDEGQGAMNTEAFF
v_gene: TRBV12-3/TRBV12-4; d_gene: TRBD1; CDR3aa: CASSSDRGYGYTF